This T cell receptor (beta chain) comes out of a study of T cells after yellow fever vaccination. TCRdb reprocessed the 5' RACE reads via MiXCR and lists one record per CDR3 protein. The sample shows roughly 74,000 distinct CDR3 sequences, approximately 7% of them seen only once. This clonotype has just a few counts. CDR1 SGHTA and CDR2 FQGTGA come from the germline V gene. V lost 3 bases, J lost 4 bases, and 4 bases stayed unmatched. The CDR3 sequence is 15 residues long. The input for sequencing was CD8+ T cells sorted from PBMCs, taken 4 to 6 days after the first yellow fever vaccination. The chain recombines TRBV7-3 with TRBJ2-1; 9 nucleotides match TRBD1. This sequence was found in a young man who received the YFV17D yellow fever vaccine. The chain's CDR3 is CASSLTGTGYNEQFF. CDR3 nucleotides: TGTGCCAGCAGCTTGACCGGGACAGGGTACAATGAGCAGTTCTTC.